The clone carrying this T cell receptor (beta chain) was recorded at least ten times. Antigen: not known. Construction of the TCRbeta library involved unique molecular identifiers. TCRdb reanalysed the PCR reads using MiXCR and keeps one entry per CDR3 protein. Altogether about 110,000 distinct CDR3 sequences are present, under 30% being singletons, with the ten largest covering roughly a tenth. This entry comes from a study of T-cell reconstitution after alpha-beta-depleted transplantation in children. Findings and limits, study-wide: Two months or so post-transplant, alpha-beta T cells reportedly derived from several hundred expanded graft clones.

The germline CDR1 and CDR2 sequences are DFQATT and SNEGSKA (reference sequence). V lost 4 bases to trimming and J lost 2 bases; unmatched junction nucleotides: 2. The CDR3 totals 13 residues. The chain combines TRBV20-1 with TRBJ2-1; 7 bases fit TRBD1. Source: PBMCs, mostly from graft donor cells, taken 180 days after TCRalphabeta/CD19-depleted stem cell transplant. This receptor was taken from a male patient between 2 and 15 years old who had a stem cell transplant for chronic granulomatous disease, so the T cells may come from the graft donor. The CDR3 here is CSAIDRAYNEQFF. The DNA for the CDR3 is TGCAGTGCTATAGACAGGGCCTACAATGAGCAGTTCTTC.